This T cell receptor (beta chain) was captured in a study of CDR3 diversity in severe acne. Germline lookup yields CDR1 SGHRS and CDR2 YFSETQ. The ends lost 6 bases at V and 4 bases at J; junction bases unmatched: 9. The CDR3 is made up of 15 amino acids. One entry per CDR3 protein results from TCRdb running MiXCR on the PCR reads. The sample yields about 86,000 distinct CDR3 sequences, over 40% seen once. Material for sequencing was blood. This chain joins TRBV5-1 and TRBJ2-2; TRBD1 aligns across 7 bases. The receptor comes from a male donor in good health, without acne. The CDR3: CASTMGQRGTGELFF. The CDR3 DNA sequence: TGCGCCAGCACGATGGGACAGAGAGGCACCGGGGAGCTGTTTTTT.